This T cell receptor beta chain came from a study of T-cell reconstitution after alpha-beta-depleted transplantation in children. Findings of the study overall: Some patients' high day-60 TCRbeta diversity was traced to surviving recipient T cells and thymic progenitors.

TCRbeta library preparation incorporated unique molecular identifiers. Via MiXCR, TCRdb re-called the PCR reads, giving one row per CDR3 protein. In the table there are approximately 300,000 distinct CDR3 sequences, over 9% of which are singletons. This clonotype was counted only a few times. The antigen is undetermined. The length of the CDR3 is 15 residues. The ends lost 0 bases at V and 2 bases at J; junction bases unmatched: 3. The TCR comes from a boy under two years old with acute myeloid leukemia, due to receive a stem cell transplant. The genes are TRBV12-3 or TRBV12-4 and TRBJ1-2; 7 bases agree with TRBD1. Here the sequenced sample was PBMCs, taken before TCRalphabeta/CD19-depleted stem cell transplant. CDR3 nucleotide sequence: TGTGCCAGCAGTTTAGCCCAGACAGGGAACTATGGCTACACCTTC. Encoded protein: CASSLAQTGNYGYTF.